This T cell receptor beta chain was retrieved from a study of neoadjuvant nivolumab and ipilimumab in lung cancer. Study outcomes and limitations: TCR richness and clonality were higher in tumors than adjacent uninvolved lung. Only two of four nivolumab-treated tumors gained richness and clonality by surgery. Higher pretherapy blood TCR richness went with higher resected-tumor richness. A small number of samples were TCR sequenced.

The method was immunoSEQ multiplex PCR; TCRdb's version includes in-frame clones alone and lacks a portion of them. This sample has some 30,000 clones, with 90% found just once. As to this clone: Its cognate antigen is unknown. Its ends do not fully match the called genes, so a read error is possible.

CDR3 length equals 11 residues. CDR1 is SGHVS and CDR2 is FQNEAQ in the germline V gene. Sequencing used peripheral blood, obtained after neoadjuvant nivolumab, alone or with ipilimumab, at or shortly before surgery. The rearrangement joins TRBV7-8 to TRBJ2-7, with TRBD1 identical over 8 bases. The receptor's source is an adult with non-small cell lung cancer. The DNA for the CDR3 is TGTGCCAGCAGTCCTGGACAGGGCCAAGAGTTC. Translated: CASSPGQGQEF.